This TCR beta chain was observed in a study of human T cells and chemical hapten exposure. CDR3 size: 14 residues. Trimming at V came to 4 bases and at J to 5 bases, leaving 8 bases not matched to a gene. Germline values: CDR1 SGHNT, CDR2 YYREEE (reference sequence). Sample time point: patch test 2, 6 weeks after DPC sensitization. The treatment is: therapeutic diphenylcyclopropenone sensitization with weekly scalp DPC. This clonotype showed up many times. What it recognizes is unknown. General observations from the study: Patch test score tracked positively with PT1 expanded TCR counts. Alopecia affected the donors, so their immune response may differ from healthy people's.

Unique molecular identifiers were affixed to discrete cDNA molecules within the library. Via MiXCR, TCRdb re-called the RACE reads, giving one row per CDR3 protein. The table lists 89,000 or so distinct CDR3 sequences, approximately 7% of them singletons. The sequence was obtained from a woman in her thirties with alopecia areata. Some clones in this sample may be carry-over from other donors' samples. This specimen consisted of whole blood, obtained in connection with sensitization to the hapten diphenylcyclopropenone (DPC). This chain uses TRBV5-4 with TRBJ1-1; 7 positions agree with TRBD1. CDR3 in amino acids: CASSPQGDRTEAFF. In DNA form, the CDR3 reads TGTGCCAGCAGCCCTCAGGGGGATAGGACTGAAGCTTTCTTT.